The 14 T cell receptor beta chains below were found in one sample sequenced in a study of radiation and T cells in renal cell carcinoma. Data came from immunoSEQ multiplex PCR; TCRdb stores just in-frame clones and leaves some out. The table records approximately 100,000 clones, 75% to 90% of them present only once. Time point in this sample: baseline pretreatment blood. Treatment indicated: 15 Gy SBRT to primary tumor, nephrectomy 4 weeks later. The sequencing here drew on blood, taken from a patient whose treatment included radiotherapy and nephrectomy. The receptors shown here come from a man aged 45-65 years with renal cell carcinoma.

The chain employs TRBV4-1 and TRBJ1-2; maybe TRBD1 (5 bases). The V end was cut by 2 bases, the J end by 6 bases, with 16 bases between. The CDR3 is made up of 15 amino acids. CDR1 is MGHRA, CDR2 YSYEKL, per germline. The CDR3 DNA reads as TGCGCCAGCAGCCAAAGCGGGTCAGGGAGTAATGGCTACACCTTC. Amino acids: CASSQSGSGSNGYTF.

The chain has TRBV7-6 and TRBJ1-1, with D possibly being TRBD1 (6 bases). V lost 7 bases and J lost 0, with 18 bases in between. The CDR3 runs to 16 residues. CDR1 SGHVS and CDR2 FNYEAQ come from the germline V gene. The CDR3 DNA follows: TGTGCCAGCACCCCAGGGTGGGGGCTCATGAACACTGAAGCTTTCTTT. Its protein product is CASTPGWGLMNTEAFF.

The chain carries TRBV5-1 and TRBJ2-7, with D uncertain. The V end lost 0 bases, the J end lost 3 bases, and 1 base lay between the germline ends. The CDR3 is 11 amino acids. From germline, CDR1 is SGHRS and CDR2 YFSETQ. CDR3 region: CASSLDYEQYF. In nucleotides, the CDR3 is TGCGCCAGCAGCTTGGACTACGAGCAGTACTTC.

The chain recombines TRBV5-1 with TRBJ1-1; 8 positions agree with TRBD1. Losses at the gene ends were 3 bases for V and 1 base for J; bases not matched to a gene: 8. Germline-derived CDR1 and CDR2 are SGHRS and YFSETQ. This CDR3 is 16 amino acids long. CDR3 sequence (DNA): TGCGCCAGCAGCTCTGGGGTGGGACAGGCGAACACTGAAGCTTTCTTT. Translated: CASSSGVGQANTEAFF.

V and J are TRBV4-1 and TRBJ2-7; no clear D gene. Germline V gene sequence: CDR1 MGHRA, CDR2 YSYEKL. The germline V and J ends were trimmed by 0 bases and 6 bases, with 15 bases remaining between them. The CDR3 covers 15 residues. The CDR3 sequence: CASSQDYQTLSEQYF. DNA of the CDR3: TGCGCCAGCAGCCAAGATTACCAGACTTTGAGCGAGCAGTACTTC.

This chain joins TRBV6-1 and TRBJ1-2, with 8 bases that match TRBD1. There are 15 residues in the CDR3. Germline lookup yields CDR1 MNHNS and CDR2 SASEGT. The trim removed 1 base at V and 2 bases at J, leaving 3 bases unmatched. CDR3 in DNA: TGTGCCAGCAGTGAAGGGACAGGGACAAACTATGGCTACACCTTC. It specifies CASSEGTGTNYGYTF.

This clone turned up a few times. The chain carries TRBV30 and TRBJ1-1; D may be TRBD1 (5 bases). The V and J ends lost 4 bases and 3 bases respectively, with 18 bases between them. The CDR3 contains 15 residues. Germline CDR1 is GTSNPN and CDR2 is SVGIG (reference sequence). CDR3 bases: TGTGCCTGGACCCAGGGTGGAGGTTGGGACACTGAAGCTTTCTTT. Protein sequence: CAWTQGGGWDTEAFF. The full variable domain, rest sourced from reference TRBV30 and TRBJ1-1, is SQTIHQWPATLVQPVGSPLSLECTVEGTSNPNLYWYRQAAGRGLQLLFYSVGIGQISSEVPQNLSASRPQDRQFILSSKKLLLSDSGFYLCAWTQGGGWDTEAFFGQGTRLTVV.

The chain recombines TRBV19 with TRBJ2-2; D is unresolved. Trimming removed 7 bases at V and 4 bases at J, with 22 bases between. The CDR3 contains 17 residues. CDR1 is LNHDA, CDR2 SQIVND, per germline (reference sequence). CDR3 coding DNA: TGTGCCAGTACCCCGGCTCGGACCGAGTTGTTCACCGGGGAGCTGTTTTTT. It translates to CASTPARTELFTGELFF.

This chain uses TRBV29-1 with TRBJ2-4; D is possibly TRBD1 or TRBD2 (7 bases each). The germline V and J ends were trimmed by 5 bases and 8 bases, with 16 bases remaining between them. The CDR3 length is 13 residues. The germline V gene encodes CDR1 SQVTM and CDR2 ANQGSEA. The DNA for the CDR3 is TGCAGCGTTTGGGAGGGGGCTAAGGACATTCAGTACTTC. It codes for CSVWEGAKDIQYF.

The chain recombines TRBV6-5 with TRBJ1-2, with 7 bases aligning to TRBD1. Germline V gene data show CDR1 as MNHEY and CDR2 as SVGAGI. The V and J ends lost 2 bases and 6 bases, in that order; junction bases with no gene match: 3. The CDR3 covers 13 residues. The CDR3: CASSYAQGDGYTF. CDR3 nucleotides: TGTGCCAGCAGTTACGCGCAGGGGGATGGCTACACCTTC.

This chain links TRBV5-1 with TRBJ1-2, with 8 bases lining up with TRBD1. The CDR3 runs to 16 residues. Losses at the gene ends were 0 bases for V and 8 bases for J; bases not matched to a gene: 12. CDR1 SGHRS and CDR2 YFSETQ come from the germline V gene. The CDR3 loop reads CASSLGGTGGFEGYTF. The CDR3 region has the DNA TGCGCCAGCAGCTTGGGAGGTACAGGGGGATTTGAGGGCTACACCTTC.

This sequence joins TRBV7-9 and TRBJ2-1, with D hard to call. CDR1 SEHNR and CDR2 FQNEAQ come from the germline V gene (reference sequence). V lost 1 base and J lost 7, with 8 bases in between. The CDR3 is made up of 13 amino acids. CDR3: CASSLGSVNEQFF. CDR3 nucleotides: TGTGCCAGCAGCTTAGGGTCAGTGAATGAGCAGTTCTTC.

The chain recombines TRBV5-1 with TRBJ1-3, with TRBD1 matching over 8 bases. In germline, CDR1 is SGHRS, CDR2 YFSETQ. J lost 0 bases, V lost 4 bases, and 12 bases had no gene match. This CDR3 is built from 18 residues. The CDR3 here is CASSETGTGLFSGNTIYF. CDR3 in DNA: TGCGCCAGCAGCGAGACCGGGACAGGTCTTTTCTCTGGAAACACCATATATTTT.

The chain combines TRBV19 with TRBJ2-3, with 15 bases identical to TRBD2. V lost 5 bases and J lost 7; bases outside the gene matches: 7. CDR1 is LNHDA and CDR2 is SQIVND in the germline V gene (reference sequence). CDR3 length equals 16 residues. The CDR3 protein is CASSVGLAGGPNTQYF. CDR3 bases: TGTGCCAGTAGTGTCGGACTAGCGGGGGGGCCAAATACGCAGTATTTT. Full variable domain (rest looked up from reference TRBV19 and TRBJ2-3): DGGITQSPKYLFRKEGQNVTLSCEQNLNHDAMYWYRQDPGQGLRLIYYSQIVNDFQKGDIAEGYSVSREKKESFPLTVTSAQKNPTAFYLCASSVGLAGGPNTQYFGPGTRLTVL.